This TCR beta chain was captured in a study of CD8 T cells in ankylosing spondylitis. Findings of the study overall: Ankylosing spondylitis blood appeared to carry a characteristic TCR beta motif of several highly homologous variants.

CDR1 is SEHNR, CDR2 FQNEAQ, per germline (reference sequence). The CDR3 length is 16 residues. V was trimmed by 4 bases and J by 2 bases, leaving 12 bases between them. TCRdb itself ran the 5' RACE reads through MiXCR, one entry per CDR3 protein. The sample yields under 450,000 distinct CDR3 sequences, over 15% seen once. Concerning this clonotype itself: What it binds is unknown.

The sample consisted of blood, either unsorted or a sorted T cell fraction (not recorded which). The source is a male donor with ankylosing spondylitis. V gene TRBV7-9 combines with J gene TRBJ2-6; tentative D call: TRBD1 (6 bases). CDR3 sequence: CASSSPTGAGANVLTF. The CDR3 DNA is TGTGCCAGCAGCTCCCCGACAGGTGCTGGGGCCAACGTCCTGACTTTC.